The 8 T cell receptor beta chains given below trace back to one sample, sequenced in a study of identical twins' blood T cells. TCRdb passed the 5' RACE reads through MiXCR, listing each CDR3 protein once. Here the sample spans 350,000 to 400,000 distinct CDR3 sequences, 28% being singletons. The sample was PBMCs. These TCRs come from a woman between 18 and 50 years old in good health.

This clonotype has at least ten counts. V usage is TRBV14 and J usage is TRBJ1-1, with 7 positions matching TRBD1. The germline gives CDR1 SGHDN, CDR2 FVKESK. With 1 base clipped from V and 7 bases from J, the junction kept 3 bases outside the gene matches. This CDR3 region has 13 residues. The CDR3 sequence: CASSQGRQGEAFF. DNA of the CDR3: TGTGCCAGCAGCCAAGGTAGACAGGGTGAAGCTTTCTTT.

A few counts support this clonotype. V usage is TRBV2 and J usage is TRBJ1-2; D is uncertain. Germline CDR1 and CDR2: SNHLY and FYNNEI. V lost 1 base to trimming and J lost 2 bases, with 11 bases between them. The CDR3 runs to 15 residues. In DNA form, the CDR3 reads TGTGCCAGCAGTGAAGGGTTCACGGGAAACTATGGCTACACCTTC. It yields the protein CASSEGFTGNYGYTF.

The rearrangement uses TRBV6-5 and TRBJ2-2; D call uncertain. V dropped 4 bases and J dropped 8 bases, with 17 bases sitting between them. This CDR3 contains 15 residues. Germline V CDR1 and CDR2: MNHEY, SVGAGI. CDR3 nucleotide sequence: TGTGCCAGCAGTTTCATCAGCCCCCAGGCAGGGGAGCTGTTTTTT. Protein product: CASSFISPQAGELFF.

This clonotype was detected only a few times. This chain connects TRBV4-2 to TRBJ2-7; tentatively, D is TRBD1 (6 bases). CDR1 LGHNA and CDR2 YNFKEQ come from the germline V gene. V dropped 2 bases and J dropped 4 bases, with 9 bases sitting between them. The CDR3 extends over 13 amino acids. CDR3 DNA sequence: TGTGCCAGCAGCCAACACCAGGGGTACGAGCAGTACTTC. This sequence encodes CASSQHQGYEQYF.

In this sample, this clonotype turned up once. The chain combines TRBV20-1 with TRBJ1-2; D is uncertain. Germline V lookup: CDR1 DFQATT, CDR2 SNEGSKA (reference sequence). The V end was cut by 8 bases, the J end by 4 bases, with 2 bases between. The CDR3 totals 8 residues. For the CDR3, the DNA is TGCAGTCTCTATGGCTACACCTTC. Translating it yields CSLYGYTF.

This clonotype showed up just a few times. The rearrangement joins TRBV7-9 to TRBJ1-5; 9 bases fit TRBD1. The CDR3 runs 15 residues. Germline V gene data show CDR1 as SEHNR and CDR2 as FQNEAQ (reference sequence). The trim removed 4 bases at V and 5 bases at J, leaving 6 bases unmatched. As DNA, the CDR3 is TGTGCCAGCAGCTCCACGGGACAGGGTTATCAGCCCCAGCATTTT. As protein: CASSSTGQGYQPQHF.

This chain connects TRBV19 to TRBJ1-3; no firm D call. This CDR3 is built from 14 residues. Between the trimmed V and J ends, which lost 8 bases and 2 bases, there was a span of 13 bases. Germline CDR1 reads LNHDA; CDR2 reads SQIVND (reference sequence). The CDR3 is CASWNPRTGNTIYF. DNA for the CDR3: TGTGCCAGTTGGAACCCGAGGACTGGAAACACCATATATTTT. The full variable domain, completed using reference TRBV19 and TRBJ1-3, is DGGITQSPKYLFRKEGQNVTLSCEQNLNHDAMYWYRQDPGQGLRLIYYSQIVNDFQKGDIAEGYSVSREKKESFPLTVTSAQKNPTAFYLCASWNPRTGNTIYFGEGSWLTVV.

This clonotype was observed a few times. The rearrangement uses TRBV9 and TRBJ2-1; unclear D gene. Germline values: CDR1 SGDLS, CDR2 YYNGEE. Deletions cut 3 bases from V and 0 bases from J, with 10 bases between. This CDR3 region has 15 residues. CDR3 coding DNA: TGTGCCAGCAGCGCGGAATCGGGCTCCTACAATGAGCAGTTCTTC. It encodes CASSAESGSYNEQFF.